Listed below are T cell receptor beta chains from one sample, sequenced in a study of PD-1 blockade in classical Hodgkin lymphoma. Measured with immunoSEQ multiplex PCR; TCRdb has only the in-frame clones, and not every one. This table has tens of thousands of clones, more than 65% appearing once. This specimen consisted of peripheral blood mononuclear cells (PBMCs), obtained before the second cycle of nivolumab. These receptors originate from a human donor with classical Hodgkin lymphoma. Both conserved end residues are part of each CDR3. The order of the fields is D gene, clone size, J gene, V gene, CDR3 protein, CDR3 DNA. D genes are given only for firm matches. Size is stated for part of the rows, as once, few or many counts, or as a class when the clone is expanded.

D gene: TRBD1
clone size: few
J gene: TRBJ1-2
V gene: TRBV5-4
CDR3 protein: CASSSSGGAVYGYTF
CDR3 DNA: TGTGCCAGCAGCTCGTCAGGGGGAGCGGTCTATGGCTACACCTTC

D gene: TRBD1
clone size: -
J gene: TRBJ2-5
V gene: TRBV5-4
CDR3 protein: CASSLQGAGRETQYF
CDR3 DNA: TGTGCCAGCAGCTTGCAGGGGGCCGGCCGGGAGACCCAGTACTTC

D gene: TRBD2
clone size: -
J gene: TRBJ2-7
V gene: TRBV19
CDR3 protein: CASSPVVAGGSYEQYF
CDR3 DNA: TGTGCCAGTAGCCCCGTCGTAGCGGGAGGCTCCTACGAGCAGTACTTC

D gene: TRBD1
clone size: -
J gene: TRBJ1-4
V gene: TRBV19
CDR3 protein: CASRDRENEKLFF
CDR3 DNA: TGTGCCAGCCGGGACAGGGAGAACGAAAAACTGTTTTTT

D gene: -
clone size: -
J gene: TRBJ1-1
V gene: TRBV28
CDR3 protein: CASSPGQRNTEAFF
CDR3 DNA: TGTGCCAGCAGCCCTGGACAGAGGAACACTGAAGCTTTCTTT

D gene: -
clone size: few
J gene: TRBJ2-3
V gene: TRBV2
CDR3 protein: CASSGRDSYSTDTQYF
CDR3 DNA: TGTGCCAGCAGTGGGAGAGACTCATATAGCACAGATACGCAGTATTTT

D gene: -
clone size: few
J gene: TRBJ1-1
V gene: TRBV27
CDR3 protein: CASSTRGGRGAGTEAFF
CDR3 DNA: TGTGCCAGCTCGACTCGTGGGGGCAGGGGAGCGGGCACTGAAGCTTTCTTT

D gene: -
clone size: -
J gene: TRBJ1-2
V gene: TRBV2
CDR3 protein: CASSENDFVVAGDF
CDR3 DNA: TGTGCCAGCAGTGAAAATGACTTTGTGGTAGCGGGGGACTTC

D gene: -
clone size: -
J gene: TRBJ2-1
V gene: TRBV28
CDR3 protein: CASSFEPGRTYNEQFF
CDR3 DNA: TGTGCCAGCAGTTTTGAACCTGGCCGCACGTACAATGAGCAGTTCTTC

D gene: -
clone size: -
J gene: TRBJ1-4
V gene: TRBV5-1
CDR3 protein: CASTQDGQKNEKLFF
CDR3 DNA: TGCGCCAGCACCCAGGACGGACAGAAAAATGAAAAACTGTTTTTT

D gene: TRBD1
clone size: -
J gene: TRBJ2-2
V gene: TRBV5-6
CDR3 protein: CASSLGGQGTVGELFF
CDR3 DNA: TGTGCCAGCAGCTTGGGGGGACAGGGTACCGTCGGGGAGCTGTTTTTT